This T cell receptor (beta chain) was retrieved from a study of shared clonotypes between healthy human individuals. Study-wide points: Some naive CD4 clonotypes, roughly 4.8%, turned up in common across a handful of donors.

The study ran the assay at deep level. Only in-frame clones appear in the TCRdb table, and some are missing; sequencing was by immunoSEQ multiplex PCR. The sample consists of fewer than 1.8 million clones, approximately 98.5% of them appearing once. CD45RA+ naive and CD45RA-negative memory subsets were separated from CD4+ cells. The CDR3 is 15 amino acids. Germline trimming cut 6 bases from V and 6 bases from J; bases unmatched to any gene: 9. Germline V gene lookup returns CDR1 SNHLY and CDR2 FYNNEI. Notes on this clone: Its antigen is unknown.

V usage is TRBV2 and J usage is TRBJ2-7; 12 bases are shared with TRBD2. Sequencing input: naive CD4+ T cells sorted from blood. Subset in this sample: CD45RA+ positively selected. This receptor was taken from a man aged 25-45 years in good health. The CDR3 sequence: CASSELAGGRSEQYF. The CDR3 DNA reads TGTGCCAGCAGCGAACTAGCGGGAGGCCGAAGCGAGCAGTACTTC.